The source of this T cell receptor beta chain is a study of control samples from healthy donors and cancer patients. Here immunoSEQ multiplex PCR was the method, and the copy in TCRdb shows in-frame clones only, minus some. The sample records about 130,000 clones, around nine tenths being singletons. Germline lookup yields CDR1 SGHRS and CDR2 YFSETQ. The germline V and J ends were trimmed by 0 bases and 6 bases, with 10 bases remaining between them. CDR3 length: 14 residues. The V call is TRBV5-1, the J call TRBJ1-3; D gene uncertain. This TCR derives from a man aged 18 to 30 in good health. Sequenced sample: blood. The CDR3 loop is CASSLGKIENTIYF. CDR3 DNA: TGCGCCAGCAGCTTGGGCAAGATCGAAAACACCATATATTTT.